What follows describes a single T cell receptor beta chain. Its antigen is currently unknown. This entry comes from a study of Graves' ophthalmopathy and Graves' hyperthyroidism. The wider study: Stable hyperthyroidism denotes an absence of ophthalmopathy throughout 18 months of follow-up.

CDR3 regions of TCR beta were amplified from RNA transcripts. HTBI primers were employed in first-round RT-PCR, then a second-round multiplex PCR followed. TCRdb recomputed calls from the multiplex PCR reads with MiXCR, one row per CDR3 protein. The sample holds 900,000 to 1,200,000 distinct CDR3 sequences, around a third seen once. Whole-study findings and limits: This model predicted ophthalmopathy progression (sensitivity roughly 64%, specificity roughly 72%).

The CDR3 spans 13 residues. Trimming removed 5 bases from V and 14 bases from J, with 18 bases in between. Germline V gene sequence: CDR1 SEHNR, CDR2 FQNEAQ (reference sequence). The diagnosis combined clinical symptoms, thyroxine, TRAb, thyroid ultrasound and orbital computed tomography scans. The gene calls are TRBV7-9 and TRBJ1-4; tentatively, D is TRBD1 (5 bases). The receptor comes from an adult man with Graves' hyperthyroidism. Sequenced input: peripheral blood or thyroid tissue (not recorded which). CDR3 DNA sequence: TGTGCCAGCAGCACTGAAGCGGGGGGAAGGCTGTTTTTT. It translates to CASSTEAGGRLFF. The full variable domain, rest sourced from reference TRBV7-9 and TRBJ1-4, is DTGVSQNPRHKITKRGQNVTFRCDPISEHNRLYWYRQTLGQGPEFLTYFQNEAQLEKSRLLSDRFSAERPKGSFSTLEIQRTEQGDSAMYLCASSTEAGGRLFFGSGTQLSVL.